This section outlines one T cell receptor (beta chain) sequence together with its context. This entry is derived from a study of T cell changes during pregnancy in multiple sclerosis. Libraries were prepared by immunoSEQ multiplex PCR; TCRdb keeps only in-frame clonotypes and omits some of them. The sample lists 60,000 to 65,000 clones; 90% were seen once. CDR1 is LNHNV, CDR2 YYDKDF, per germline (reference sequence). Trimming took 0 bases from V and 3 from J; bases not matched to a gene: 8. CDR3 length equals 17 residues. The source is a female donor in good health, enrolled as a control in a pregnancy study. The chain couples TRBV15 to TRBJ1-5, with 7 bases matching TRBD1. Material: peripheral blood, obtained in the second trimester of pregnancy. The CDR3 loop reads CATSRDVGDRFNQPQHF. The CDR3 bases are TGTGCCACCAGCAGAGATGTAGGGGACAGATTCAATCAGCCCCAGCATTTT.